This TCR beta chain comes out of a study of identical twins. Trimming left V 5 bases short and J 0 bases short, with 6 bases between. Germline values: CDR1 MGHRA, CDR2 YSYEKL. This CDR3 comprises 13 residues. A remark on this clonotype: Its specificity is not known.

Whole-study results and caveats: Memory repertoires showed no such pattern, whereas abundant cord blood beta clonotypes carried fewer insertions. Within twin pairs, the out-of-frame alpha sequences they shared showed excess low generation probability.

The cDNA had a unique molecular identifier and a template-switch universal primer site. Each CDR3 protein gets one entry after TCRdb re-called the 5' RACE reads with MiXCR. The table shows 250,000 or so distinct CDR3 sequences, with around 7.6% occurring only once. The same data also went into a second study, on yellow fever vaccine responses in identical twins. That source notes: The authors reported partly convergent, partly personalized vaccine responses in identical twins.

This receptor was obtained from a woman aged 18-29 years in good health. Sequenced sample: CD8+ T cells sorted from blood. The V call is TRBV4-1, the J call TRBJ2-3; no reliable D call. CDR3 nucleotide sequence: TGCGCCAGCAGCACAACGAGCACAGATACGCAGTATTTT. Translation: CASSTTSTDTQYF.